These 22 T cell receptor beta chains share one sample of origin, sequenced in a study of T-cell memory formation after mild COVID-19. TCRdb passed the 5' RACE reads through MiXCR, listing each CDR3 protein once. The data show around 90,000 distinct CDR3 sequences, roughly 16% seen once. Sequencing used PBMCs or a T cell subset sorted from them (not recorded which). These receptors were collected from a young man who had mild COVID-19 (a few samples of this study predate the infection). Cell type and time point are not known.

This clonotype appeared a few times. The chain carries TRBV4-3 and TRBJ1-6; unclear D gene. Per germline, CDR1 LGHNA and CDR2 YSLEER. The V and J ends lost 6 bases and 7 bases respectively, with 10 bases between them. The CDR3 spans 13 residues. The CDR3 nucleotides read TGCGCCAGCAGACGGAGTTGGAATTCACCCCTCCACTTT. Encoded protein: CASRRSWNSPLHF.

The CDR3 DNA follows: TGTGCCAGCAGCTACCCCCGGAAGGGGTCGAACACTGAAGCTTTCTTT. Protein: CASSYPRKGSNTEAFF. The chain links TRBV7-9 to TRBJ1-1; D perhaps matches TRBD1 (5 bases). The CDR3 has 16 residues. Germline V CDR1 and CDR2: SEHNR, FQNEAQ (reference sequence). V shed 4 bases and J shed 1 base, with 16 bases lying between them.

The chain recombines TRBV6-6 with TRBJ2-2; D not resolved. CDR3 length: 14 amino acids. Germline V gene sequence: CDR1 MNHNY, CDR2 SVGAGI (reference sequence). V was shortened by 0 bases and J by 6 bases, with 8 bases between the two germline ends. Here the CDR3 DNA reads TGTGCCAGCAGTTACTCGTCCGGGTCCGGGGAGCTGTTTTTT. Its protein is CASSYSSGSGELFF.

For the CDR3, the DNA is TGTGCCAGCAGCTCCGACCATTACGAGAATGAAAAACTGTTTTTT. Translation gives CASSSDHYENEKLFF. J is TRBJ1-4 and V is TRBV7-9; D not certain. The V end lost 4 bases, the J end lost 5 bases, and 14 bases lay between the germline ends. CDR3 size: 15 residues. CDR1 and CDR2 from the germline V gene are SEHNR and FQNEAQ (reference sequence).

This clonotype was found a few times. The rearrangement uses TRBV6-1 and TRBJ2-7; D unclear. Germline CDR1 reads MNHNS; CDR2 reads SASEGT. V dropped 2 bases and J dropped 4 bases, with 9 bases sitting between them. This CDR3 spans 13 amino acids. The CDR3 here is CASSEWADYEQYF. Here the CDR3 DNA reads TGTGCCAGCAGTGAATGGGCAGATTACGAGCAGTACTTC.

The chain has TRBV25-1 and TRBJ2-7, with D maybe TRBD2 (6 bases). Trimming removed 5 bases from V and 6 bases from J, with 14 bases in between. The CDR3 runs to 13 residues. CDR1 and CDR2 (germline): MGHDK, SYGVNS. CDR3 loop: CASSPPGRFEQYF. The CDR3 nucleotides read TGTGCCAGCAGTCCCCCGGGGAGGTTCGAGCAGTACTTC.

There are a few counts of this clonotype. The chain employs TRBV4-1 and TRBJ1-2; unclear D gene. This CDR3 is built from 12 residues. Deletions cut 1 base from V and 7 bases from J, with 7 bases between. Germline V gene lookup returns CDR1 MGHRA and CDR2 YSYEKL. For the CDR3, the DNA is TGCGCCAGCAGCCAAGGTCGGGTTGGCTACACCTTC. Residues: CASSQGRVGYTF.

This clonotype was seen a few times. This chain joins TRBV29-1 and TRBJ2-1; a weak D match, TRBD1 (7 bases). V was pared by 4 bases and J by 6 bases, with 10 bases between. Germline CDR1 and CDR2: SQVTM and ANQGSEA. CDR3 length: 12 residues. CDR3: CSVVEGANEQFF. CDR3 DNA: TGCAGCGTTGTGGAGGGGGCCAATGAGCAGTTCTTC.

The table lists this clonotype with a few counts. The rearrangement links TRBV12-3 or TRBV12-4 to TRBJ1-5; TRBD1 aligns across 7 bases. The CDR3 covers 14 residues. The ends lost 6 bases at V and 2 bases at J; junction bases unmatched: 4. In DNA, the CDR3 is TGTGCCAGCAGGCAGGGGGAAGGCAATCAGCCCCAGCATTTT. Amino acids: CASRQGEGNQPQHF.

This clonotype showed up many times. The rearrangement links TRBV6-6 to TRBJ2-3; 9 nucleotides match TRBD2. With V trimmed by 2 bases and J by 4 bases, 7 bases remained unmatched. The germline CDR1 and CDR2 sequences are MNHNY and SVGAGI (reference sequence). This CDR3 is 16 amino acids long. CDR3 loop: CASSYLLAGRADTQYF. The CDR3 coding sequence is TGTGCCAGCAGTTACCTGCTAGCGGGGAGGGCAGATACGCAGTATTTT.

In this sample, this clonotype turned up many times. The rearrangement uses TRBV12-3 or TRBV12-4 and TRBJ1-1; TRBD1 agrees at 8 bases. The V segment lost 5 bases and the J segment 7 bases; nucleotides outside the gene matches: 6. CDR3 length equals 13 residues. The CDR3 is CASSTTGALEAFF. In nucleotides, the CDR3 is TGTGCCAGCAGTACGACAGGGGCTCTTGAAGCTTTCTTT.

This clonotype was picked up a small number of times. The V gene is TRBV20-1, the J gene TRBJ2-3, with a weak D call TRBD2 (5 bases). The CDR3 is 18 residues long. V was trimmed by 0 bases and J by 2 bases, leaving 21 bases between them. CDR1 and CDR2 from the germline V gene are DFQATT and SNEGSKA (reference sequence). The CDR3 sequence is CSARDREVRRLNTDTQYF. CDR3 DNA sequence: TGCAGTGCTAGAGATCGGGAAGTTAGGCGCTTAAACACAGATACGCAGTATTTT.

The sample holds a few counts of this clonotype. The V gene is TRBV7-9, the J gene TRBJ1-2; unclear D gene. The CDR3 covers 15 residues. V lost 5 bases and J lost 4, with 17 bases in between. The germline CDR1 and CDR2 sequences are SEHNR and FQNEAQ (reference sequence). CDR3 residues: CASSDFTGLAYGYTF. As DNA, the CDR3 is TGTGCCAGCAGCGATTTCACGGGGTTGGCCTATGGCTACACCTTC.

The chain recombines TRBV6-1 with TRBJ1-1; D is ambiguous. The CDR3 extends over 12 amino acids. V lost 3 bases, J lost 7 bases, and 9 bases lay in between. Germline CDR1 reads MNHNS; CDR2 reads SASEGT. Written as DNA, the CDR3 is TGTGCCAGCAGTGAGGTGGGCGGTGAAGCTTTCTTT. Residues: CASSEVGGEAFF.

V usage is TRBV6-5 and J usage is TRBJ2-1; TRBD2 matches at 9 bases. Germline-derived CDR1 and CDR2 are MNHEY and SVGAGI. CDR3 size: 14 residues. Losses at the gene ends were 7 bases for V and 8 bases for J; bases not matched to a gene: 9. The CDR3: CASNIAGESYEQFF. The DNA of the CDR3 is TGTGCCAGCAACATAGCGGGGGAATCATATGAGCAGTTCTTC.

The chain is built from TRBV3-1 and TRBJ1-4; D perhaps matches TRBD1 (5 bases). The V end was cut by 1 base, the J end by 8 bases, with 11 bases between. CDR1 is LGHDT, CDR2 YNNKEL, per germline (reference sequence). The length of the CDR3 is 14 residues. The CDR3 DNA reads as TGTGCCAGCAGCCAAGGAGGGGTTGAAGAAAAACTGTTTTTT. Its protein is CASSQGGVEEKLFF.

The chain employs TRBV27 and TRBJ2-1; 13 bases fit TRBD2. Germline V gives CDR1 MNHEY, CDR2 SMNVEV (reference sequence). Losses at the gene ends were 5 bases for V and 7 bases for J; bases not matched to a gene: 23. This CDR3 has 21 residues. This chain's CDR3 is CASSLPNGTSGDPRRENEQFF. CDR3 coding DNA: TGTGCCAGCAGTCTACCTAACGGGACTAGCGGGGACCCGCGGCGAGAGAATGAGCAGTTCTTC.

This clonotype was seen at least ten times. J is TRBJ2-3 and V is TRBV6-5; D is possibly TRBD1 (5 bases). Between the trimmed V and J ends, which lost 5 bases and 3 bases, there was a span of 9 bases. Germline CDR1 reads MNHEY; CDR2 reads SVGAGI. CDR3 length: 13 amino acids. CDR3 sequence (DNA): TGTGCCAGCAGTAGGCAGGGAACAGATACGCAGTATTTT. Its translation is CASSRQGTDTQYF.

The rearrangement uses TRBV12-3 or TRBV12-4 and TRBJ2-4; 13 positions match TRBD2. The CDR3 consists of 15 residues. With V trimmed by 5 bases and J by 8 bases, 6 bases remained unmatched. CDR3 amino acids: CASSPGTSGDDIQYF. The CDR3 region has the DNA TGTGCCAGCAGTCCGGGGACTAGCGGGGATGACATTCAGTACTTC.

CDR3 protein: CASRNYGYTF. The CDR3 DNA reads TGTGCCAGCAGGAACTATGGCTACACCTTC. The chain has TRBV12-3 or TRBV12-4 and TRBJ1-2; D gene uncertain. The V end lost 6 bases, the J end lost 2 bases, and 1 base lay between the germline ends. The CDR3 extends over 10 amino acids.

This clonotype was seen a few times. This rearrangement joins TRBV6-6 to TRBJ2-3; 8 bases agree with TRBD1. The germline gives CDR1 MNHNY, CDR2 SVGAGI (reference sequence). The CDR3 sequence is 12 residues long. V lost 7 bases, J lost 7 bases, and 4 bases stayed unmatched. CDR3 residues: CASTDRDHTQYF. Here the CDR3 DNA reads TGTGCCAGCACGGACAGGGATCATACGCAGTATTTT.

The V call is TRBV4-1, the J call TRBJ1-2; D might be TRBD1 (5 bases). The CDR3 is 18 amino acids. V was pared by 4 bases and J by 4 bases, with 25 bases between. The germline gives CDR1 MGHRA, CDR2 YSYEKL. Here the CDR3 reads CASSPLGTASPPFYGYTF. The CDR3 region has the DNA TGCGCCAGCAGCCCCCTTGGGACCGCTTCTCCCCCTTTCTATGGCTACACCTTC.